This TCR beta chain was sequenced for a study of blood T cell repertoires in COVID-19. Study in general: Samples came from the United States, Italy and Spain, spanning acute and convalescent COVID-19. The cDNA or gDNA used as material had been derived from T cells, B-cell-depleted T cells, or PBMCs.

Seattle patients were enrolled while actively infected and followed longitudinally. The ends were cut back, 5 bases at V and 7 bases at J, with 9 bases in the middle. CDR1 is MDHEN, CDR2 SYDVKM, per germline. The CDR3 contains 12 residues. Authors' analysis steps: Quantification of nucleated cells was approximated via reference gene primer amplification. Measured with immunoSEQ multiplex PCR; TCRdb has only the in-frame clones, and not every one. Clone size and V and J calls were adopted from that table, with D and trimming inferred from the DNA. The profile covers some 260,000 clones, with approximately 90% appearing a single time and about 6.7% taken by the ten largest.

The rearrangement uses TRBV28 and TRBJ1-5; D not resolved. The TCR sequence derives from a woman aged 25 to 39 with COVID-19, enrolled during active disease. The specimen sequenced was peripheral blood. The CDR3 spells CASSTARQPQHF. CDR3 DNA sequence: TGTGCCAGCAGTACCGCTAGGCAGCCCCAGCATTTT.